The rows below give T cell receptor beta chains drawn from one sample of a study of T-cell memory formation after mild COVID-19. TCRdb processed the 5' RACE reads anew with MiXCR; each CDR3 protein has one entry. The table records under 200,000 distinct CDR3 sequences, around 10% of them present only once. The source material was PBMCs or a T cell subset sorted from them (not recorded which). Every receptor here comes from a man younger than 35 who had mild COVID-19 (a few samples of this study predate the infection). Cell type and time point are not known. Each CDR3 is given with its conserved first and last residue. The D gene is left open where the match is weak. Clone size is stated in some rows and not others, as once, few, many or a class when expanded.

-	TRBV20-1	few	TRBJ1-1	TGCAGTGCTAGAGAGATGACAGGTTTCCTGAACACTGAAGCTTTCTTT	CSAREMTGFLNTEAFF
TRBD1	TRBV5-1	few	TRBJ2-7	TGCGCCAGCAGCATGCAGGGGGCTACAACGGGGATATACGAGCAGTACTTC	CASSMQGATTGIYEQYF
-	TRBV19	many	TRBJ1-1	TGTGCCAGTAGTCTACAGCCGTACACTGAAGCTTTCTTT	CASSLQPYTEAFF
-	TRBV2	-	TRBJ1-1	TGTGCCAGCAGTGTGGGTTGGGGTGGAACTGAAGCTTTCTTT	CASSVGWGGTEAFF
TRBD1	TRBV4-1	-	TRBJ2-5	TGCGCCAGCAGCCAAGATCCCGGGACAGGGGGGCAGAAAGAGACCCAGTACTTC	CASSQDPGTGGQKETQYF
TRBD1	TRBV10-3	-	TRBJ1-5	TGTGCCATCAGTGAGTCGCCAGGGGGCAACCAGCCCCAGCATTTT	CAISESPGGNQPQHF
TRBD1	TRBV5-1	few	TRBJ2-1	TGCGCCAGCAGCCTCACCGGGACAGGGTCCAATGAGCAGTTCTTC	CASSLTGTGSNEQFF
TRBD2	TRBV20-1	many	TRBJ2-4	TGCAGTGCTAGAGATCTAGCGGGGGGGGAAGCCAAAAACATTCAGTACTTC	CSARDLAGGEAKNIQYF
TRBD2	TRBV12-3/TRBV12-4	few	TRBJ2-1	TGTGCCAGCAAACTAGCGGGGGGAAGGTACAATGAGCAGTTCTTC	CASKLAGGRYNEQFF
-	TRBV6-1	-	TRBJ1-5	TGTGCCAGCAACGTCCTCCCCCAGCATTTT	CASNVLPQHF
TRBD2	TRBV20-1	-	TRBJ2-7	TGCAGTGCTAGGTCCCGGGGGGTCTACGAGCAGTACTTC	CSARSRGVYEQYF
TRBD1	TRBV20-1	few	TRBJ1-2	TGCAGTGCTAGTACAGGGGTTCTGTATGGCTACACCTTC	CSASTGVLYGYTF
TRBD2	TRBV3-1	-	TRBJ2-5	TGTGCCAGCAGCCTTGCGGGGGGCGGGGAGACCCAGTACTTC	CASSLAGGGETQYF
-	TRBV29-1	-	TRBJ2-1	TGCAGCGTAGACACCGACAGACTGAATGAGCAGTTCTTC	CSVDTDRLNEQFF
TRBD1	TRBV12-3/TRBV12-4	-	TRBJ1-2	TGTGCCAGCAGTGGGGACAGACTTAACTATGGCTACACCTTC	CASSGDRLNYGYTF
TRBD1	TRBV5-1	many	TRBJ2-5	TGCGCCAGCCGGGACAGGGATATAGAGACCCAGTACTTC	CASRDRDIETQYF
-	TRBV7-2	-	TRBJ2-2	TGTGCCAGCAGCTTTTATTTCAGAGGCGGGGAGCTGTTTTTT	CASSFYFRGGELFF
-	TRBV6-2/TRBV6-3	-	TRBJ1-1	TGTGCCAGCACTCCCCGGACCACTGAAGCTTTCTTT	CASTPRTTEAFF
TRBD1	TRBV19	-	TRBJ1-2	TGTGCCAGTAGTAGGACAGGGGGCGCATATGGCTACACCTTC	CASSRTGGAYGYTF
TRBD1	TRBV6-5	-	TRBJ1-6	TGTGCCAGCAGTTACGGGACAGTTCGGGGCTCACCCCTCCACTTT	CASSYGTVRGSPLHF
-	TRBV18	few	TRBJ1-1	TGTGCCAGCTCACCTACCCTTTTTCAGGGGAACACTGAAGCTTTCTTT	CASSPTLFQGNTEAFF
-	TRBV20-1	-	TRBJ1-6	TGCAGTGCTAGTCGAACGGCAGGGTATAATTCACCCCTCCACTTT	CSASRTAGYNSPLHF
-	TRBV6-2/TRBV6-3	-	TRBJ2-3	TGTGCCAGCAGTTACTCGGGTACGCAGTATTTT	CASSYSGTQYF
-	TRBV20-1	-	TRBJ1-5	TGCAGTGCCCGCGGAAGTAGCAAACAGCCCCAGCATTTT	CSARGSSKQPQHF
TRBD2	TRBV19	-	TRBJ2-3	TGTGCCAGTAGTATCCAGCGGGGGAGCACAGATACGCAGTATTTT	CASSIQRGSTDTQYF
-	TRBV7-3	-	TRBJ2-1	TGTGCCAGCAGCCCATCAGGGGCTAACTACAATGAGCAGTTCTTC	CASSPSGANYNEQFF
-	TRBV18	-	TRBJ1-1	TGTGCCAGCTCACCAAAAACGGGGGCAAACACTGAAGCTTTCTTT	CASSPKTGANTEAFF
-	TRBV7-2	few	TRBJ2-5	TGTGCCAGCAGCCCTACCAAGGGGGATGGGCAGACCCAGTACTTC	CASSPTKGDGQTQYF
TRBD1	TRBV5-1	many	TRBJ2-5	TGCGCCAGCAGACAAGCAGGGGGCGCGGAGACCCAGTACTTC	CASRQAGGAETQYF
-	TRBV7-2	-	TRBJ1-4	TGTGCCAGCAGTCAATACCAGGATGAAAAACTGTTTTTT	CASSQYQDEKLFF
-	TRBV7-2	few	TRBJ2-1	TGTGCTTCAACGCCACACACAGGGACCCCATTTGAGCAGTTCTTC	CASTPHTGTPFEQFF
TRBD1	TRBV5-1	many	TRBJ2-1	TGCGCCAGCAGGACCGGGACAGGGGTTCTCAGACGACTCAATGAGCAGTTCTTC	CASRTGTGVLRRLNEQFF
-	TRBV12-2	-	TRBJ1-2	TGTGCAAGTCGCAGGGACATATACTTCGGCTACACCTTC	CASRRDIYFGYTF
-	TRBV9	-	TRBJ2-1	TGTGCCAGCAGCGTAGGGGTAGCGTCCTACAATGAGCAGTTCTTC	CASSVGVASYNEQFF
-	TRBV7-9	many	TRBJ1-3	TGTGCCAGCAGCTTCGATCGCGTACTCTCTGGAAACACCATATATTTT	CASSFDRVLSGNTIYF
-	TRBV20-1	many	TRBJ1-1	TGCAGTGCCGAGATAGGGCCCCAGAACACTGAAGCTTTCTTT	CSAEIGPQNTEAFF
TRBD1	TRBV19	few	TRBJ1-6	TGTGCCAGTAGTATCCGACAGGGACTTGGATACTCACCCCTCCACTTT	CASSIRQGLGYSPLHF
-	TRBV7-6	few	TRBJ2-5	TGTGCCAGCAGCTTAGGACACCCAAAGACCCAGTACTTC	CASSLGHPKTQYF
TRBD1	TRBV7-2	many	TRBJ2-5	TGTGCCAGCAGCCTAGAGGGACAGCAAGAGACCCAGTACTTC	CASSLEGQQETQYF
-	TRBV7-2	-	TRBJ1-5	TGTGCCAGCAGTCGATGGTCGGGCGGGAATCAGCCCCAGCATTTT	CASSRWSGGNQPQHF
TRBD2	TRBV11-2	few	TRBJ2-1	TGTGCCAGCAGCGGAGTTAGCGGGGGCAATGAGCAGTTCTTC	CASSGVSGGNEQFF
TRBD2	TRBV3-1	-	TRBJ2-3	TGTGCCAGCAGCCTCTTAGCGGGGGACACAGATACGCAGTATTTT	CASSLLAGDTDTQYF
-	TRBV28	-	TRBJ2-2	TGTGCCAGCAGCCGGCCCCCCGGGGAGCTGTTTTTT	CASSRPPGELFF
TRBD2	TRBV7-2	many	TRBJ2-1	TGTGCCAGCAGCTTCCGGACTAGTACGAATGAGCAGTTCTTC	CASSFRTSTNEQFF
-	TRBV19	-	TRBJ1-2	TGTGCCAGTAGTATGCCAGGAGAGCCGGTAAATGGCTACACCTTC	CASSMPGEPVNGYTF
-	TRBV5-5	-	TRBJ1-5	TGTGCCAGCAGTCAGACAGATAATCAGCCCCAGCATTTT	CASSQTDNQPQHF
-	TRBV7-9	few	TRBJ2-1	TGTGCCAGCAGCTTACACCGAACGAATGAGCAGTTCTTC	CASSLHRTNEQFF
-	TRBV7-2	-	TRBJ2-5	TGTGCCAGCAGCTTGGTGTTAACCGAGACCCAGTACTTC	CASSLVLTETQYF
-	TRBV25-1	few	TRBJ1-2	TGTGCCAGCAGTGAGGGGGGTAACTATGGCTACACCTTC	CASSEGGNYGYTF
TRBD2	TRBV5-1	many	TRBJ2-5	TGCGCCAGCAGCTTGGAAGCGGGGACTCGAGAGACCCAGTACTTC	CASSLEAGTRETQYF